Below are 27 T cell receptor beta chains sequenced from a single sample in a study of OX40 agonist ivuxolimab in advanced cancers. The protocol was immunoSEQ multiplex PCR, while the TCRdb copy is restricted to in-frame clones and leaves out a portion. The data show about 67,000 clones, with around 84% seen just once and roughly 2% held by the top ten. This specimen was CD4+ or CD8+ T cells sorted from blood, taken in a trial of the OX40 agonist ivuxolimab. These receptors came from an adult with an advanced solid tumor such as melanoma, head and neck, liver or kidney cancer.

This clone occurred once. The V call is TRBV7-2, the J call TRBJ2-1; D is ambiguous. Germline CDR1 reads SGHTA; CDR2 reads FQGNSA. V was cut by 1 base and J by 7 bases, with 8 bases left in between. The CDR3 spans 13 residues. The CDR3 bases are TGTGCCAGCAGCTTAGTCCGTTCAAATGAGCAGTTCTTC. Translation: CASSLVRSNEQFF.

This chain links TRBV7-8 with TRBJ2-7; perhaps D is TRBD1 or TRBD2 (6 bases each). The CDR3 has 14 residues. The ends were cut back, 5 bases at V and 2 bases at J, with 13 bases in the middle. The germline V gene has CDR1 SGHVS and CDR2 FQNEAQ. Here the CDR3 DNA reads TGTGCCAGCAGCCCCCAGAGGGGGGCCTACGAGCAGTACTTC. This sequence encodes CASSPQRGAYEQYF.

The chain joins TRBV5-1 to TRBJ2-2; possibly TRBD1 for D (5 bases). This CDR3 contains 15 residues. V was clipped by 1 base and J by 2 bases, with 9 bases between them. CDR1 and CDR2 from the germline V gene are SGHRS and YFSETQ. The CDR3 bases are TGCGCCAGCAGCTTGATAGGGGCCAACACCGGGGAGCTGTTTTTT. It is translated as CASSLIGANTGELFF.

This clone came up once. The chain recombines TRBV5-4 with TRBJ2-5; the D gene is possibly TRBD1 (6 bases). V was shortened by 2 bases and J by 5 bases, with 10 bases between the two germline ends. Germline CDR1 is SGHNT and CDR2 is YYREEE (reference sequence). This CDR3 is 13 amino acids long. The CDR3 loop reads CASSFRTEETQYF. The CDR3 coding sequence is TGTGCCAGCAGCTTTAGGACAGAGGAGACCCAGTACTTC.

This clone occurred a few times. Here the CDR3 DNA reads TGTGCCTGGAGCGCAGGTCATGAAAAACTGTTTTTT. Protein: CAWSAGHEKLFF. The V call is TRBV30, the J call TRBJ1-4; no reliable D call. The CDR3 extends over 12 amino acids. Per the germline V gene, CDR1 is GTSNPN and CDR2 is SVGIG (reference sequence). The germline V and J ends were trimmed by 3 bases and 6 bases, with 8 bases remaining between them.

The CDR3 DNA is TGTGCCAGCAGCTGGACGCACCCTTCTGGAAACACCATATATTTT. Amino acid sequence: CASSWTHPSGNTIYF. This rearrangement joins TRBV11-1 to TRBJ1-3, with D hard to call. Germline-derived CDR1 and CDR2 are SGHAT and FQDESV (reference sequence). The CDR3 has 15 amino acids. Trimming removed 4 bases at V and 1 base at J, with 11 bases between.

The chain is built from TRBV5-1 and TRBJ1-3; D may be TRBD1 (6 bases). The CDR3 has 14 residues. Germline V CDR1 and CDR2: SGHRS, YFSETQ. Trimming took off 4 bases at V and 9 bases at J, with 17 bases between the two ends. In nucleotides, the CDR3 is TGCGCCAGCAGCCAAGGGGGGGAAGGCGGCACCATATATTTT. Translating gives CASSQGGEGGTIYF.

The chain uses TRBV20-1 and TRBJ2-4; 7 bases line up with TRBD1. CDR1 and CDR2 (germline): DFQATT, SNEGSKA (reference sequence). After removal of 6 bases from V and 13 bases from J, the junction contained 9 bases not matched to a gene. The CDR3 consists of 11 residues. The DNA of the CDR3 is TGCAGTGCCAACACTGACAGGGTACAGTACTTC. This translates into CSANTDRVQYF.

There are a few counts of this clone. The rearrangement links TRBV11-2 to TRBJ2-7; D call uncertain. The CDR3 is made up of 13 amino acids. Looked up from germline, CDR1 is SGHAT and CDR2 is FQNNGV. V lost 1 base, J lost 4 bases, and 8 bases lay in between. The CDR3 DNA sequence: TGTGCCAGCAGCTTAGGAATAGTTTACGAGCAGTACTTC. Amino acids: CASSLGIVYEQYF.

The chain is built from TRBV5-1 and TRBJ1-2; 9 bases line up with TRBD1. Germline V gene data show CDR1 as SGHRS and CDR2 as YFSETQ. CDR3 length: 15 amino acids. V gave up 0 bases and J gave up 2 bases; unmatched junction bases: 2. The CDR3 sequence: CASSLGTGANYGYTF. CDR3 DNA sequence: TGCGCCAGCAGCTTGGGGACAGGGGCAAACTATGGCTACACCTTC.

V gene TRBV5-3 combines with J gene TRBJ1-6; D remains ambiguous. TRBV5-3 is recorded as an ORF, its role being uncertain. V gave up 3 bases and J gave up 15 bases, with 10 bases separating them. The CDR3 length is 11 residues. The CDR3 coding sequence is TGTGCCAGAAGCTCCGGAAATAGCCTCCACTTT. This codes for CARSSGNSLHF.

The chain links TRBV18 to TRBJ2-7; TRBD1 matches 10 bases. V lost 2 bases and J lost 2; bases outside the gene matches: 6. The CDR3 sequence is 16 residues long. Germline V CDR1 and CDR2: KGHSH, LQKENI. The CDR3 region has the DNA TGTGCCAGCTCACCATTTGGGACAGGGGTGGCCTACGAGCAGTACTTC. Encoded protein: CASSPFGTGVAYEQYF.

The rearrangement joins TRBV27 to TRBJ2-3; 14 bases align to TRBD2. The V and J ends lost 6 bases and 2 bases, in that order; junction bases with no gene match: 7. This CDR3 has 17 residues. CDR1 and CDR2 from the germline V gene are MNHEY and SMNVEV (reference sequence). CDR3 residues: CASRPGTSGSFTDTQYF. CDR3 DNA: TGTGCCAGCAGACCTGGGACTAGCGGGAGCTTCACAGATACGCAGTATTTT.

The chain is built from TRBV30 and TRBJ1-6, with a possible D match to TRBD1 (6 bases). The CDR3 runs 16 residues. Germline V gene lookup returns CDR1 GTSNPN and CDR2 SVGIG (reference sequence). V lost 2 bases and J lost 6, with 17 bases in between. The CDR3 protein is CAWSQIGWTVNSPLHF. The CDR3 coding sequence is TGTGCCTGGAGTCAGATAGGGTGGACAGTTAATTCACCCCTCCACTTT.

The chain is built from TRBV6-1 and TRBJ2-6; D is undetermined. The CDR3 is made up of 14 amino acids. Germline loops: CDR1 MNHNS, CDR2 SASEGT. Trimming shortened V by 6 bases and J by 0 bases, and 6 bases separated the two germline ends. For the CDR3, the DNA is TGTGCCAGCAGCCCGCCCTCTGGGGCCAACGTCCTGACTTTC. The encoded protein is CASSPPSGANVLTF.

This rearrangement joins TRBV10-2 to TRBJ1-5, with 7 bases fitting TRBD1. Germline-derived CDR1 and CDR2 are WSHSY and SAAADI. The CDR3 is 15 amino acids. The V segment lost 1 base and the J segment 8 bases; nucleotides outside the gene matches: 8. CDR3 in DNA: TGCGCCAGCAGTGAGTTGTCGACAGGGACCGAGCCCCAGCATTTT. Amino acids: CASSELSTGTEPQHF.

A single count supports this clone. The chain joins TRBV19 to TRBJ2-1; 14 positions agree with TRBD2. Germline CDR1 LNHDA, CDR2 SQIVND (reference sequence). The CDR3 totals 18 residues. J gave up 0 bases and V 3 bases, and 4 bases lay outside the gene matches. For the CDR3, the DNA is TGTGCCAGTAGTATCCAGACTAGCGGGGGGGCCTCCTACAATGAGCAGTTCTTC. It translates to CASSIQTSGGASYNEQFF.

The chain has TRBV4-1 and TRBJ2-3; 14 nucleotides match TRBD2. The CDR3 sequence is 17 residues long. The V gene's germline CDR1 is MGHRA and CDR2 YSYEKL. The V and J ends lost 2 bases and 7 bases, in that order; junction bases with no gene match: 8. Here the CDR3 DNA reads TGCGCCAGCAGCCAAAGCGGGACTAGCGGGGGTACTAATACGCAGTATTTT. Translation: CASSQSGTSGGTNTQYF.

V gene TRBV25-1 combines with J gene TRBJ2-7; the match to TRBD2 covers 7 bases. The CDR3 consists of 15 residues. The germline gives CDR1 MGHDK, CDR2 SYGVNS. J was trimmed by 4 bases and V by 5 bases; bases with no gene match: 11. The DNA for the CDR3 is TGTGCCAGCAGTCCCCGGTTAGCGGGTGCTTACGAGCAGTACTTC. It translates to CASSPRLAGAYEQYF.

The CDR3 coding sequence is TGTGCCAGCAGCCCCAGACAGGGAACAGATACGCAGTATTTT. It encodes CASSPRQGTDTQYF. This chain links TRBV9 with TRBJ2-3; 7 bases fit TRBD1. This CDR3 is 14 amino acids long. From germline, CDR1 is SGDLS and CDR2 YYNGEE. Trimming cost V 4 bases and J 3 bases; bases outside gene matches: 5.

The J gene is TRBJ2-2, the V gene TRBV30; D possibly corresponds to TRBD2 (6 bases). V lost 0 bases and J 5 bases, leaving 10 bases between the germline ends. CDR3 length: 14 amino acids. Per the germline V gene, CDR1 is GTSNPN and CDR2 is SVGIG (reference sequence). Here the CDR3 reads CAWSVLAETGELFF. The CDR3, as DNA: TGTGCCTGGAGTGTACTAGCAGAGACCGGGGAGCTGTTTTTT.

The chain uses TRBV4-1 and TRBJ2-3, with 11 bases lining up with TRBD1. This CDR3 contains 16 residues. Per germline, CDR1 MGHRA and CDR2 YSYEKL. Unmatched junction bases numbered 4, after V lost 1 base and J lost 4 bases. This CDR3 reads CASSQGRDRGADTQYF. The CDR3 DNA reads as TGCGCCAGCAGCCAAGGCCGGGACAGGGGGGCAGATACGCAGTATTTT.

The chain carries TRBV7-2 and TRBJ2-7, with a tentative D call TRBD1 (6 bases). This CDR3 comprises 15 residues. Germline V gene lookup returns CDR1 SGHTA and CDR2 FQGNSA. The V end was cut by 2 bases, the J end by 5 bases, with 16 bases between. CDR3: CASSLTGTPSHEQYF. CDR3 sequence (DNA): TGTGCCAGCAGCTTAACAGGGACACCGTCCCACGAGCAGTACTTC.

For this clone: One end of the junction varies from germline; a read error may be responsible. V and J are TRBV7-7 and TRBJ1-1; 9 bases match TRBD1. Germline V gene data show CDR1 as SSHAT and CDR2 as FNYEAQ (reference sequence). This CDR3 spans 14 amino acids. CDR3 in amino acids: CASSRGQGSTEAFF. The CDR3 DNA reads TGTGCTAGCAGCCGCGGACAGGGGAGCACTGAAGCTTTCTTT. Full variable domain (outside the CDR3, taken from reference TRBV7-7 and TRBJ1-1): GAGVSQSPRYKVTKRGQDVTLRCDPISSHATLYWYQQALGQGPEFLTYFNYEAQPDKSGLPSDRFSAERPEGSISTLTIQRTEQRDSAMYRCASSRGQGSTEAFFGQGTRLTVV.

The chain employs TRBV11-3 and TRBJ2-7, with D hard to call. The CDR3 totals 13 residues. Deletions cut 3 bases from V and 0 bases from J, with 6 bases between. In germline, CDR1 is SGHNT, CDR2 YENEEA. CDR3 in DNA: TGTGCCAGCAGCTTCGGCAACTCCTACGAGCAGTACTTC. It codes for CASSFGNSYEQYF.

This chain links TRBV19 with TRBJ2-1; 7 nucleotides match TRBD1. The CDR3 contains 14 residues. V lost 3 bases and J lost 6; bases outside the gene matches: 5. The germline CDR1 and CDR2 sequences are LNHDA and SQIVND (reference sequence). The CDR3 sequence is CASSIRGTVNEQFF. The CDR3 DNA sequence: TGTGCCAGTAGTATCAGAGGGACAGTCAATGAGCAGTTCTTC.

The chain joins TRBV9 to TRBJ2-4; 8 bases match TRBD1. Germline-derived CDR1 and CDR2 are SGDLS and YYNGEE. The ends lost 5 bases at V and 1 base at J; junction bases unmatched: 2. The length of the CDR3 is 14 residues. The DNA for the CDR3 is TGTGCCAGCAGTCGGACAGGGGCCAAAAACATTCAGTACTTC. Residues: CASSRTGAKNIQYF. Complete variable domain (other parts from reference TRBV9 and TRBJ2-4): DSGVTQTPKHLITATGQRVTLRCSPRSGDLSVYWYQQSLDQGLQFLIQYYNGEERAKGNILERFSAQQFPDLHSELNLSSLELGDSALYFCASSRTGAKNIQYFGAGTRLSVL.